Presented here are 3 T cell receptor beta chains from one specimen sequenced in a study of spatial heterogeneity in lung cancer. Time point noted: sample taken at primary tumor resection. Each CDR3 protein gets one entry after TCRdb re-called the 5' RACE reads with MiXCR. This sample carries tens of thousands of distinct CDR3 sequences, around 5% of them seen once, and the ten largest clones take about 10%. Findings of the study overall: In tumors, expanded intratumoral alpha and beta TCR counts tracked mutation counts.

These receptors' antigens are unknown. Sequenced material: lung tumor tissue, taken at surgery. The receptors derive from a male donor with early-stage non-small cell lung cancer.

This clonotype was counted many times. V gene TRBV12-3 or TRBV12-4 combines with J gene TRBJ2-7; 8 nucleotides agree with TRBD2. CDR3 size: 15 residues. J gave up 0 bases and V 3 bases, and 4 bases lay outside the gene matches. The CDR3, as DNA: TGTGCCAGCAGTTTCGGCGGGAGGTTCTCCTACGAGCAGTACTTC. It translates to CASSFGGRFSYEQYF.

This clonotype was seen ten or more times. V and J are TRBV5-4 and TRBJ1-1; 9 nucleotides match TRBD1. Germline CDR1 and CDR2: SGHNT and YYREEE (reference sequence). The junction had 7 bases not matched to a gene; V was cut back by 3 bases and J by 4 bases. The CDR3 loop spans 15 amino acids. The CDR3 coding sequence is TGTGCCAGCAGCTCTTGGACAGGGGACAGCACTGAAGCTTTCTTT. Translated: CASSSWTGDSTEAFF.

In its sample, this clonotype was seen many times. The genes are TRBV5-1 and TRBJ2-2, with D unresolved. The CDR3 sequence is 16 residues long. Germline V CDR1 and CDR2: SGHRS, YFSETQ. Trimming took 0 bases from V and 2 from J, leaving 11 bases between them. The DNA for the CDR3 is TGCGCCAGCAGCTTGGAAGGGCTCCAAAACACCGGGGAGCTGTTTTTT. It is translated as CASSLEGLQNTGELFF.